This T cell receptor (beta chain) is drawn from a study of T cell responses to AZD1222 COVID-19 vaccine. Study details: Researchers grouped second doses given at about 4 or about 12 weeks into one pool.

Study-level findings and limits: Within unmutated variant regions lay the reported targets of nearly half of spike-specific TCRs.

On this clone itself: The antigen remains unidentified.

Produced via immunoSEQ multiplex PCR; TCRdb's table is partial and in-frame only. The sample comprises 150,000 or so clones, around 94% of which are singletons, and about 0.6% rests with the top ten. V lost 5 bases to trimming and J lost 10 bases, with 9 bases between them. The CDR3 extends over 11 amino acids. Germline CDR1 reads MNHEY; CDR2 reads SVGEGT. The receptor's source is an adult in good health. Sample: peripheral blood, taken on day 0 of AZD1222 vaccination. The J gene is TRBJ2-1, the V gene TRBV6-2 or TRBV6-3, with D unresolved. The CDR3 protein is CASSKTWEQFF. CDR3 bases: TGTGCCAGCAGTAAGACTTGGGAGCAGTTCTTC.